What follows are 14 T cell receptor beta chains derived from one specimen sequenced in a study of blood T cell repertoires in COVID-19. Measured with immunoSEQ multiplex PCR; TCRdb has only the in-frame clones, and not every one. The sample has about 480,000 clones, more than 75% seen once. The sequencing sample was made of PBMCs or T cells enriched from blood (not recorded which). The receptor source for this set is a woman aged 40 to 50 who had recovered from COVID-19.

The chain recombines TRBV7-9 with TRBJ1-3; maybe TRBD1 (5 bases). The V end lost 8 bases, the J end lost 4 bases, and 21 bases lay between the germline ends. The CDR3 has 16 residues. From germline, CDR1 is SEHNR and CDR2 FQNEAQ (reference sequence). The CDR3: CASLRGYGGSGNTIYF. CDR3 sequence (DNA): TGTGCCAGCTTGCGGGGGTACGGGGGGTCCGGAAACACCATATATTTT.

This rearrangement joins TRBV4-3 to TRBJ2-3; the D is unclear. V was pared by 3 bases and J by 2 bases, with 6 bases between. CDR3 length: 13 amino acids. CDR1 is LGHNA, CDR2 YSLEER, per germline. CDR3 region: CASSHIYTDTQYF. CDR3 nucleotides: TGCGCCAGCAGCCATATTTACACAGATACGCAGTATTTT.

This chain connects TRBV21-1 to TRBJ2-7; the table gives TRBD1 as D, unverified against the DNA. TRBV21-1 is a pseudogene segment. This CDR3 is built from 15 residues. The CDR3 DNA is TGTGCCAGCAGCAAAATCAACAGGGGGTCGGGCGAGCAGTACTTC. Translated: CASSKINRGSGEQYF.

The rearrangement joins TRBV10-3 to TRBJ2-7; 13 nucleotides line up with TRBD2. V was clipped by 0 bases and J by 6 bases; unmatched bases: 5. The CDR3 contains 16 residues. Germline V gene sequence: CDR1 ENHRY, CDR2 SYGVKD. For the CDR3, the DNA is TGTGCCATCAGTGAGTCAGGGGGACTAGCGGGAAGCGAGCAGTACTTC. Its protein product is CAISESGGLAGSEQYF.

V and J are TRBV29-1 and TRBJ2-1; 9 positions agree with TRBD1. CDR3 size: 14 residues. Unmatched junction bases numbered 10, after V lost 4 bases and J lost 9 bases. Germline-derived CDR1 and CDR2 are SQVTM and ANQGSEA. CDR3 residues: CSVGTGTGSSEQFF. The CDR3 DNA reads as TGCAGCGTTGGGACCGGGACAGGGAGCAGTGAGCAGTTCTTC.

V and J are TRBV4-2 and TRBJ1-1; TRBD1 is a possible D gene (5 bases). The germline V and J ends were trimmed by 4 bases and 4 bases, with 19 bases remaining between them. Germline lookup yields CDR1 LGHNA and CDR2 YNFKEQ. The CDR3 has 16 amino acids. The CDR3: CASSRHRRGIFTEAFF. The CDR3 DNA reads as TGTGCCAGCAGCCGGCACAGGCGGGGAATATTCACTGAAGCTTTCTTT.

The V call is TRBV14, the J call TRBJ2-5; 7 bases map to TRBD2. The CDR3 runs 14 residues. J gave up 4 bases and V 2 bases, and 4 bases lay outside the gene matches. Germline loops: CDR1 SGHDN, CDR2 FVKESK. The CDR3 nucleotides are TGTGCCAGCAGCCAACCGCGGGAGATAGAGACCCAGTACTTC. Protein sequence: CASSQPREIETQYF.

This chain links TRBV7-8 with TRBJ2-5; the match to TRBD1 covers 7 bases. This CDR3 has 14 residues. V trimming: 5 bases; J trimming: 5 bases; junction bases outside the gene matches: 8. Looked up from germline, CDR1 is SGHVS and CDR2 is FQNEAQ. CDR3 loop: CASSLWTGWETQYF. The CDR3 DNA follows: TGTGCCAGCAGCCTTTGGACAGGTTGGGAGACCCAGTACTTC.

This chain joins TRBV7-9 and TRBJ2-1; D is unclear. CDR3 size: 13 residues. Trimming shortened V by 2 bases and J by 5 bases, and 7 bases separated the two germline ends. Germline values: CDR1 SEHNR, CDR2 FQNEAQ (reference sequence). CDR3 DNA: TGTGCCAGCAGCTTAAATGCGGACAATGAGCAGTTCTTC. As protein: CASSLNADNEQFF. Full variable domain (rest looked up from reference TRBV7-9 and TRBJ2-1): DTGVSQNPRHKITKRGQNVTFRCDPISEHNRLYWYRQTLGQGPEFLTYFQNEAQLEKSRLLSDRFSAERPKGSFSTLEIQRTEQGDSAMYLCASSLNADNEQFFGPGTRLTVL.

This clone was seen a few times. The chain couples TRBV5-1 to TRBJ1-1; TRBD1 is a possible D gene (5 bases). CDR1 and CDR2 from the germline V gene are SGHRS and YFSETQ. V lost 4 bases and J lost 4, with 11 bases in between. CDR3 size: 13 residues. The CDR3 DNA is TGCGCCAGCAGCCAAACAGACAGCACTGAAGCTTTCTTT. This sequence encodes CASSQTDSTEAFF.

V is TRBV21-1 and J is TRBJ1-1; TRBD1 is taken as the D call from the table, unchecked against the DNA. TRBV21-1 is termed a pseudogene. The CDR3 extends over 16 amino acids. As DNA, the CDR3 is TGTGCCAGCAGCAAAGCCCGGGACAGGGGATGGTCTGAAGCTTTCTTT. Translating it yields CASSKARDRGWSEAFF.

The sample holds one count of this clone. In DNA form, the CDR3 reads TGTGCCAGCAGCTCCCGTGGACAGGGAGGTCAGCCCCAGCATTTT. Translating gives CASSSRGQGGQPQHF. The genes are TRBV7-8 and TRBJ1-5, with 8 bases lining up with TRBD1. The CDR3 is made up of 15 amino acids. J lost 6 bases, V lost 4 bases, and 8 bases had no gene match. Germline CDR1 and CDR2: SGHVS and FQNEAQ.

The rearrangement links TRBV5-1 to TRBJ1-1; 8 nucleotides match TRBD1. V dropped 4 bases and J dropped 6; count of bases not matched to a gene: 8. CDR3 length: 14 amino acids. Germline values: CDR1 SGHRS, CDR2 YFSETQ. The CDR3 is CASSPFDRGAEAFF. CDR3 DNA: TGCGCCAGCAGCCCGTTCGACAGGGGAGCTGAAGCTTTCTTT.

The chain recombines TRBV2 with TRBJ2-3; 10 bases fit TRBD2. The V gene end was trimmed by 5 bases and the J gene end by 4 bases; junction bases not matched to a gene: 9. Germline CDR1 and CDR2: SNHLY and FYNNEI. This CDR3 has 16 residues. CDR3 region: CASSTGTSVLADTQYF. Written as DNA, the CDR3 is TGTGCCAGCAGTACCGGGACTAGCGTTCTAGCAGATACGCAGTATTTT.